The 13 T cell receptor beta chains in this list originate from one sample, sequenced in a study of blood T cells in healthy people across ages. Primed by a sample-barcoded 5' primer and a J-beta primer mix, a second PCR proceeded for about 6 to 11 cycles. In TCRdb, the 5' RACE reads were re-called with MiXCR into one record per CDR3 protein. The sample has over 950,000 distinct CDR3 sequences; approximately 50% are singletons. The sequencing input was blood. Every receptor here comes from a woman in her fifties or sixties in good health.

The chain couples TRBV6-2 or TRBV6-3 to TRBJ2-5; TRBD1 matches at 7 bases. Germline V gene sequence: CDR1 MNHEY, CDR2 SVGEGT. The J segment lost 1 base and the V segment lost 6 bases, leaving 8 bases of the junction unmatched. The CDR3 covers 15 residues. DNA for the CDR3: TGTGCCAGCAGGTGGGACAGCCACAGCCAAGAGACCCAGTACTTC. Amino acids: CASRWDSHSQETQYF.

The chain couples TRBV6-2 or TRBV6-3 to TRBJ1-2; D uncertain. This CDR3 has 11 residues. The germline CDR1 and CDR2 sequences are MNHEY and SVGEGT. Deletions cut 6 bases from V and 3 bases from J, with 5 bases between. CDR3 coding DNA: TGTGCCAGCAGCCGCCACTATGGCTACACCTTC. This translates into CASSRHYGYTF.

V is TRBV6-6 and J is TRBJ2-7; tentatively, D is TRBD1 or TRBD2 (5 bases each). Germline CDR1 is MNHNY and CDR2 is SVGAGI (reference sequence). The CDR3 is 17 amino acids. Trimming took 2 bases from V and 4 from J, leaving 21 bases between them. CDR3 region: CASSYNLERDPPYEQYF. The CDR3 nucleotides are TGTGCCAGCAGTTACAACCTCGAAAGGGACCCTCCGTACGAGCAGTACTTC.

This clonotype has a handful of counts. This rearrangement joins TRBV29-1 to TRBJ1-2, with unresolved D. The CDR3 runs 11 residues. The ends were cut back, 5 bases at V and 5 bases at J, with 9 bases in the middle. Germline CDR1 is SQVTM and CDR2 is ANQGSEA. The DNA for the CDR3 is TGCAGCGTTACCCCTGCTTATGGCTACACCTTC. Translating gives CSVTPAYGYTF. Full variable domain (rest looked up from reference TRBV29-1 and TRBJ1-2): SAVISQKPSRDICQRGTSLTIQCQVDSQVTMMFWYRQQPGQSLTLIATANQGSEATYESGFVIDKFPISRPNLTFSTLTVSNMSPEDSSIYLCSVTPAYGYTFGSGTRLTVV.

This clonotype showed up just a few times. V is TRBV5-1 and J is TRBJ2-5; D uncertain. In germline, CDR1 is SGHRS, CDR2 YFSETQ. Trimming took off 1 base at V and 3 bases at J, with 10 bases between the two ends. CDR3 size: 14 residues. The CDR3 DNA sequence: TGCGCCAGCAGCTTGATCGATGCGGAAGAGACCCAGTACTTC. Residues: CASSLIDAEETQYF.

This clonotype was detected only a few times. V usage is TRBV4-2 and J usage is TRBJ2-3; D is possibly TRBD1 or TRBD2 (5 bases each). Trimming stripped 3 bases from V and 2 bases from J, with 18 bases between. The CDR3 extends over 17 amino acids. Germline V gene sequence: CDR1 LGHNA, CDR2 YNFKEQ. DNA of the CDR3: TGTGCCAGCAGCCAGGCCCCTGGGGGTACATACACAGATACGCAGTATTTT. It specifies CASSQAPGGTYTDTQYF.

This clonotype came up a few times. The J gene is TRBJ2-2, the V gene TRBV7-2; 9 bases are shared with TRBD1. This CDR3 has 14 residues. CDR1 and CDR2 from the germline V gene are SGHTA and FQGNSA. The J segment lost 7 bases and the V segment lost 4 bases, leaving 4 bases of the junction unmatched. The CDR3 sequence: CASSSQGAGGELFF. The CDR3 nucleotides are TGTGCCAGCAGCTCACAGGGGGCGGGCGGGGAGCTGTTTTTT.

The DNA for the CDR3 is TGTGCCAGCAGCCAAGACAGCGGACTGCGGAACGAGCAGTACTTC. Its translation is CASSQDSGLRNEQYF. The V call is TRBV4-2, the J call TRBJ2-7; the D gene is possibly TRBD2 (5 bases). Per germline, CDR1 LGHNA and CDR2 YNFKEQ. Trimming took off 0 bases at V and 5 bases at J, with 14 bases between the two ends. This CDR3 region has 15 residues.

The gene calls are TRBV6-5 and TRBJ1-1, with D possibly matching TRBD1 (5 bases). This CDR3 comprises 11 residues. CDR1 is MNHEY and CDR2 is SVGAGI in the germline V gene. V lost 10 bases, J lost 4 bases, and 10 bases lay in between. CDR3 coding DNA: TGTGCCACCCGGAGGGGCACTGAAGCTTTCTTT. This translates into CATRRGTEAFF.

V usage is TRBV6-6 and J usage is TRBJ2-5; D not resolved. The V gene lost 2 bases and the J gene lost 7 bases, with 8 bases spanning the gap. This CDR3 has 12 residues. Germline lookup yields CDR1 MNHNY and CDR2 SVGAGI (reference sequence). The CDR3 region has the DNA TGTGCCAGCAGTTACCCCCCCGGGACCCAGTACTTC. Its translation is CASSYPPGTQYF.

The rearrangement joins TRBV11-2 to TRBJ2-1; either TRBD1 or TRBD2 may supply D (7 bases each). Trimming pared 0 bases from V and 10 bases from J, leaving 16 bases between. The length of the CDR3 is 15 residues. CDR1 and CDR2 from the germline V gene are SGHAT and FQNNGV. The DNA for the CDR3 is TGTGCCAGCAGCTTAGAGAATTTGGGAGGGGGCGAGCAGTTCTTC. Protein product: CASSLENLGGGEQFF.

The chain employs TRBV5-1 and TRBJ2-3; a weak D match, TRBD2 (6 bases). There are 16 residues in the CDR3. Germline V gene lookup returns CDR1 SGHRS and CDR2 YFSETQ. Trimming stripped 2 bases from V and 2 bases from J, with 15 bases between. CDR3 region: CASSFLGGEYTDTQYF. The DNA of the CDR3 is TGCGCCAGCAGCTTCCTTGGCGGGGAATACACAGATACGCAGTATTTT.

The chain has TRBV29-1 and TRBJ2-7, with D maybe TRBD2 (5 bases). The V gene lost 4 bases and the J gene lost 4 bases, with 11 bases spanning the gap. The CDR3 sequence is 12 residues long. Germline-derived CDR1 and CDR2 are SQVTM and ANQGSEA. The CDR3 DNA reads as TGCAGCGTTGGAGGGCGGTTATACGAGCAGTACTTC. Its protein is CSVGGRLYEQYF.